The T cell receptor beta chain under discussion was sequenced for a study of T cells in Graves' hyperthyroidism and ophthalmopathy. This clonotype was seen at least ten times. Trimming pared 0 bases from V and 2 bases from J, leaving 13 bases between. The CDR3 is 15 amino acids. Germline V CDR1 and CDR2: DFQATT, SNEGSKA (reference sequence). RNA transcripts yielded amplified TCR beta CDR3 regions. Primed by the HTBI set, a first-round RT-PCR was run on the TCR CDR3. MiXCR, applied by TCRdb to the multiplex PCR reads, yields one record per CDR3 protein. The table lists about 600,000 distinct CDR3 sequences, around 15% of them singletons. A Clinical Activity Score of at least 3, a NOSPECS grade of at least 4 and a duration under 3 months were recorded in the ophthalmopathy patients. On the basis of clinical symptoms, serum thyroxine and TRAb, thyroid ultrasound and orbital computed tomography, diagnoses were made.

The sequenced sample was blood. The receptor comes from a woman aged 45-65 years with Graves' ophthalmopathy. The rearrangement links TRBV20-1 to TRBJ2-5; D may be TRBD2 (5 bases). In nucleotides, the CDR3 is TGCAGTGCTAGAGACCCTAGAGGGAATCAAGAGACCCAGTACTTC. This codes for CSARDPRGNQETQYF.